This T cell receptor beta chain was identified during a study of PD-L1 blockade in urothelial cancer. The CDR3 spans 16 residues. Trimming cost V 2 bases and J 4 bases; bases outside gene matches: 8. The germline gives CDR1 SGHNT, CDR2 YYREEE (reference sequence). The time point: pretreatment peripheral blood. Sequencing used immunoSEQ multiplex PCR; TCRdb keeps in-frame clones, though not all of them. The sample lists more than 50,000 clones; 65% to 90% were seen once. This specimen consisted of PBMCs, obtained around atezolizumab (anti-PD-L1) treatment. The chain couples TRBV5-4 to TRBJ2-3, with 9 bases lining up with TRBD2. This receptor was identified in a man between 65 and 85 years old with urothelial cancer. The CDR3 loop is CASSFLSGRPADTQYF. CDR3 in DNA: TGTGCCAGCAGCTTCCTTAGCGGGAGACCTGCAGATACGCAGTATTTT.